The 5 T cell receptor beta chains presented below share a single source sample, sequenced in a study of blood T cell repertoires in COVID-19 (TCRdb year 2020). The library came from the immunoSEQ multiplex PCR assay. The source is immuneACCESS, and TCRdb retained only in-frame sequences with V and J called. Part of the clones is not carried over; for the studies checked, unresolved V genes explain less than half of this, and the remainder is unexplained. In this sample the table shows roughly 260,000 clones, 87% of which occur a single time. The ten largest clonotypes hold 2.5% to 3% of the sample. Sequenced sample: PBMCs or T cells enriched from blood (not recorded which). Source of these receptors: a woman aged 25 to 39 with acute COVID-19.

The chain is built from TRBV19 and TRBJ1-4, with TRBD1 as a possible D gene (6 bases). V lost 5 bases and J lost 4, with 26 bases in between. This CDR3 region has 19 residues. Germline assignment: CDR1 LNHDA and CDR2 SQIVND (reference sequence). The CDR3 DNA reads TGTGCCAGTAGTCCTAACCGAGGAGTATGGACAGTCAATAATGAAAAACTGTTTTTT. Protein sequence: CASSPNRGVWTVNNEKLFF.

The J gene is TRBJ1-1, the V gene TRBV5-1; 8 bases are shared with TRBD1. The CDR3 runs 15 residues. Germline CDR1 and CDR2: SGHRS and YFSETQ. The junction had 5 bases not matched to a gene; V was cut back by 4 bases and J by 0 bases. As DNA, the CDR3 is TGCGCCAGCAGCCCGGGACAGGAGATGAACACTGAAGCTTTCTTT. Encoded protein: CASSPGQEMNTEAFF.

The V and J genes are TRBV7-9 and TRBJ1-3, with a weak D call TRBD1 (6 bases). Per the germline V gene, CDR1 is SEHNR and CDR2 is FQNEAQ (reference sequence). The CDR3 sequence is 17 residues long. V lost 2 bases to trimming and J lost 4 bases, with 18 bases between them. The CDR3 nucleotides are TGTGCCAGCAGCTTAAATACAGGGTTTGTTGTCGGAAACACCATATATTTT. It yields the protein CASSLNTGFVVGNTIYF.

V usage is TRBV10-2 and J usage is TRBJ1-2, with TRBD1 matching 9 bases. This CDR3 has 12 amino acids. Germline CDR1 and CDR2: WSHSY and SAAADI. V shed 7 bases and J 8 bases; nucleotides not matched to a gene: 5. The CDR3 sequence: CASTRGTGGYTF. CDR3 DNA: TGCGCCAGCACCCGCGGGACAGGGGGCTACACCTTC.

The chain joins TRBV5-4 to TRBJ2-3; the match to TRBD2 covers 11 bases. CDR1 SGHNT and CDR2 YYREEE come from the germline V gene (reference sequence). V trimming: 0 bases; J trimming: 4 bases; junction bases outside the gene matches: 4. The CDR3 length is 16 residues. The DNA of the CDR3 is TGTGCCAGCAGCTTGGCTAGCGGGGGGCTCGCAGATACGCAGTATTTT. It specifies CASSLASGGLADTQYF.